The clone carrying this TCR beta chain was picked up a small number of times. Its antigen is unknown. This specimen belongs to a study of identical twins. Study outcomes and limitations: In monozygotic twins, models underestimated the sharing of out-of-frame TCR alpha.

One entry per CDR3 protein, called by TCRdb with MiXCR from the 5' RACE reads. The table shows about 340,000 distinct CDR3 sequences, with roughly 9% occurring only once. CDR3 size: 16 residues. The germline gives CDR1 SGHRS, CDR2 YFSETQ. V lost 4 bases, J lost 2 bases, and 9 bases stayed unmatched. The origin of this receptor is a woman aged 50 to 65 in good health. The J gene is TRBJ2-7, the V gene TRBV5-1, with 10 bases lining up with TRBD2. Sequenced material: naive T cells sorted from blood. CDR3 DNA sequence: TGCGCCAGCAGCCATCGTACTAGCGGGGCAACCTACGAGCAGTACTTC. As protein: CASSHRTSGATYEQYF.